The clone carrying this T cell receptor beta chain has at least ten counts. Its antigen is undetermined. Quantitative 5'-RACE was performed with molecular barcodes, and it yielded the TCR beta libraries. TCRdb reanalysed the 5' RACE reads using MiXCR and keeps one entry per CDR3 protein. This sample has under 250,000 distinct CDR3 sequences, with roughly 8.2% found just once. These data are taken from a study of CD8 T cells in ankylosing spondylitis. Findings and limits, study-wide: Reportedly, matched ankylosing spondylitis synovial fluid was significantly enriched for disease-linked clones.

The V and J ends lost 5 bases and 4 bases respectively, with 17 bases between them. The CDR3 runs 15 residues. Sequenced sample: blood, either unsorted or a sorted T cell fraction (not recorded which). The source of this sequence is a female donor with ankylosing spondylitis or in good health (not recorded which). The V and J genes are TRBV12-3 or TRBV12-4 and TRBJ1-1, with D possibly TRBD1 on 5 matching bases. The CDR3 region has the DNA TGTGCCAGCAGTCTTACGGGGACTCTTGGCACTGAAGCTTTCTTT. It yields the protein CASSLTGTLGTEAFF.